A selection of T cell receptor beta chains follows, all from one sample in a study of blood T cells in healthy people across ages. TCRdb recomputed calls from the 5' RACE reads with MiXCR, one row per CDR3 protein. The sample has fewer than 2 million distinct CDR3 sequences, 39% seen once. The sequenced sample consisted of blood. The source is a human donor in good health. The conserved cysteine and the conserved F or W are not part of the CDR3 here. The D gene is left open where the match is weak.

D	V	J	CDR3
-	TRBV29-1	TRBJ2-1	SVLIFEAQF
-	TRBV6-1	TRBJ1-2	ASRSSGIGVYGYT
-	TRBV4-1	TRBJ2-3	ASSPWGFTDTQY
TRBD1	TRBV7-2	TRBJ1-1	ASSALTGGTEAF
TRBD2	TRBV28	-	ASSFITSGEETQY
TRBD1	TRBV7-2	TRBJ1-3	AGSITGTVSGNTIY
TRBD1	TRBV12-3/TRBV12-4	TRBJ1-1	ASRSDREGTEAF
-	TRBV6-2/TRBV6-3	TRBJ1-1	ASSHPRLNTEAF
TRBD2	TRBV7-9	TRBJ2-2	ASSLRGRSGTTNTGELF
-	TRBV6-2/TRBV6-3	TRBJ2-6	ASGRGAYSGANVLT
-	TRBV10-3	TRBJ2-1	AITPGTHNEQF
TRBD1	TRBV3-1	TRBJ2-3	ASSYRQGDTDTQY
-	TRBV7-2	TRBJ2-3	ASSPAGGTDAQY
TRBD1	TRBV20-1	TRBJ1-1	SAQGQGSKYTEAF
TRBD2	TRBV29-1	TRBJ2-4	SVEMASGGPADIQY
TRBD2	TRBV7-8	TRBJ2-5	ASSEGLAGGQGMETQY
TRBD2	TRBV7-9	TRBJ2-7	ANSPRGTSSYDEQY
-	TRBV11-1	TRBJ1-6	ASSLNPSGSPLH